Following are 26 T cell receptor beta chains from one sample sequenced in a study of PD-L1 blockade in urothelial cancer. Time point described: pretreatment peripheral blood. TCRdb keeps only in-frame clones here, not all; method: immunoSEQ multiplex PCR. Of 70,000 to 95,000 clones listed, around 83% are singletons. The sequencing used PBMCs, collected around atezolizumab (anti-PD-L1) treatment. All receptors derive from a man in his 60s with urothelial cancer.

As to this clone: Compared with germline, one end of the junction differs, possibly owing to a read error. This same CDR3 is encoded by further DNA sequences in the sample. The genes are TRBV18 and TRBJ2-5; D remains ambiguous. The CDR3 sequence is 13 residues long. Germline V gene lookup returns CDR1 KGHSH and CDR2 LQKENI. CDR3 sequence reads: CASSPPLRETQYF. The CDR3 DNA sequence: TGCGCCAGCTCACCCCCGTTGCGGGAGACCCAGTACTTC.

This clone occurred a few times. The chain couples TRBV10-3 to TRBJ1-1, with a weak D call TRBD1 (6 bases). CDR1 and CDR2 from the germline V gene are ENHRY and SYGVKD. V was cut by 5 bases and J by 1 base, with 17 bases left in between. The CDR3 is made up of 16 amino acids. CDR3 sequence: CAISLKVPGENTEAFF. The CDR3 DNA reads TGTGCCATCAGTCTAAAGGTCCCAGGGGAGAACACTGAAGCTTTCTTT.

The rearrangement uses TRBV30 and TRBJ1-5; tentative D call: TRBD1 (5 bases). V was trimmed by 0 bases and J by 4 bases, leaving 10 bases between them. The CDR3 spans 14 residues. The germline V gene has CDR1 GTSNPN and CDR2 SVGIG (reference sequence). The CDR3: CAWSVLGRNQPQHF. In DNA form, the CDR3 reads TGTGCCTGGAGTGTATTGGGGCGGAATCAGCCCCAGCATTTT.

V and J are TRBV5-1 and TRBJ1-2; TRBD1 aligns across 8 bases. The CDR3 has 16 residues. The germline V gene has CDR1 SGHRS and CDR2 YFSETQ. V shed 0 bases and J 0 bases; nucleotides not matched to a gene: 4. The CDR3 region has the DNA TGCGCCAGCAGCTTGGCGCAGGGGGCCGCTAACTATGGCTACACCTTC. This sequence encodes CASSLAQGAANYGYTF.

The V call is TRBV7-9, the J call TRBJ2-7; D perhaps matches TRBD2 (6 bases). Per germline, CDR1 SEHNR and CDR2 FQNEAQ (reference sequence). The CDR3 is 13 amino acids. The germline V and J ends were trimmed by 8 bases and 3 bases, with 14 bases remaining between them. CDR3 nucleotides: TGTGCCAGCGACTCCGGGAGAAACTACGAGCAGTACTTC. It encodes CASDSGRNYEQYF.

This chain links TRBV11-3 with TRBJ1-3, with 10 bases aligning to TRBD1. This CDR3 has 17 amino acids. V trimming: 4 bases; J trimming: 4 bases; junction bases outside the gene matches: 10. CDR1 is SGHNT and CDR2 is YENEEA in the germline V gene. The CDR3 bases are TGTGCCAGCAGCTCCCCCCCGGGACAGGGGTCGGGAAACACCATATATTTT. Amino acids: CASSSPPGQGSGNTIYF.

This rearrangement joins TRBV27 to TRBJ2-2, with D maybe TRBD2 (6 bases). The CDR3 runs 14 residues. Germline V lookup: CDR1 MNHEY, CDR2 SMNVEV (reference sequence). V lost 8 bases and J lost 7, with 17 bases in between. The CDR3 sequence is CASQPFAGIGELFF. The CDR3, as DNA: TGTGCCAGCCAGCCTTTTGCGGGGATCGGGGAGCTGTTTTTT.

As concerns this clone: Relative to the germline gene, one junction end is altered; a read error may explain this. The rearrangement links TRBV6-5 to TRBJ2-1; 9 bases align to TRBD1. The germline V gene encodes CDR1 MNHEY and CDR2 SVGAGI. The length of the CDR3 is 16 residues. The CDR3 is CASRYSILGQGYEQFF. The CDR3 coding sequence is TGTGCCAGCAGGTACTCGATCTTGGGACAGGGCTATGAGCAGTTCTTC.

This chain links TRBV6-5 with TRBJ1-2; perhaps TRBD1 as D (6 bases). The CDR3 covers 13 residues. Trimming removed 5 bases at V and 6 bases at J, with 13 bases between. From germline, CDR1 is MNHEY and CDR2 SVGAGI. This chain's CDR3 is CASSNRVADGYTF. In DNA form, the CDR3 reads TGTGCCAGCAGTAACAGGGTGGCGGATGGCTACACCTTC.

The chain combines TRBV7-8 with TRBJ1-1, with 8 bases fitting TRBD1. There are 15 residues in the CDR3. Looked up from germline, CDR1 is SGHVS and CDR2 is FQNEAQ. V shed 5 bases, J shed 3 bases, and the junction held 8 bases outside the gene matches. The CDR3 DNA follows: TGTGCCAGCAGCATACGACAGGGGAGGCACACTGAAGCTTTCTTT. Translated: CASSIRQGRHTEAFF.

J is TRBJ1-1 and V is TRBV15; TRBD1 aligns across 7 bases. Germline loops: CDR1 LNHNV, CDR2 YYDKDF (reference sequence). With V trimmed by 6 bases and J by 0 bases, 7 bases remained unmatched. There are 15 residues in the CDR3. CDR3 residues: CATRPRGTVNTEAFF. CDR3 in DNA: TGTGCCACCAGGCCTAGGGGGACAGTGAACACTGAAGCTTTCTTT.

The genes are TRBV19 and TRBJ1-5; 7 bases align to TRBD1. The length of the CDR3 is 18 residues. Germline assignment: CDR1 LNHDA and CDR2 SQIVND (reference sequence). The V gene end was trimmed by 4 bases and the J gene end by 1 base; junction bases not matched to a gene: 13. The CDR3 loop is CASSRGDSLVRSNQPQHF. The CDR3 DNA reads TGTGCCAGTAGTAGGGGGGACAGCCTGGTTCGAAGCAATCAGCCCCAGCATTTT.

The V call is TRBV29-1, the J call TRBJ1-5; the D gene is possibly TRBD1 (6 bases). Germline CDR1 and CDR2: SQVTM and ANQGSEA. CDR3 length equals 13 residues. V lost 6 bases, J lost 4 bases, and 13 bases lay in between. The CDR3 is CSVGEGGNQPQHF. The CDR3 DNA follows: TGCAGCGTAGGGGAGGGGGGAAATCAGCCCCAGCATTTT.

The J gene is TRBJ2-5, the V gene TRBV6-5, with D possibly matching TRBD2 (5 bases). Germline CDR1 reads MNHEY; CDR2 reads SVGAGI. Trimming took 0 bases from V and 4 from J, leaving 12 bases between them. The CDR3 spans 15 residues. The DNA of the CDR3 is TGTGCCAGCAGTTACTCCGGGCACGGGGTAGAGACCCAGTACTTC. Its protein is CASSYSGHGVETQYF.

This clone was found a few times. The chain employs TRBV2 and TRBJ2-7, with TRBD2 matching over 11 bases. Germline lookup yields CDR1 SNHLY and CDR2 FYNNEI. Trimming cost V 5 bases and J 4 bases; bases outside gene matches: 4. This CDR3 comprises 14 residues. CDR3 DNA: TGTGCCAGCAGTCCACGGACTAGCGGGTACGAGCAGTACTTC. As protein: CASSPRTSGYEQYF.

This rearrangement joins TRBV4-3 to TRBJ2-1; 7 bases are shared with TRBD1. J lost 0 bases, V lost 3 bases, and 5 bases had no gene match. CDR1 and CDR2 from the germline V gene are LGHNA and YSLEER. The CDR3 has 16 residues. CDR3 bases: TGCGCCAGCAGCCAGTACAGGGGAAGCTCCTACAATGAGCAGTTCTTC. Encoded protein: CASSQYRGSSYNEQFF.

The V and J genes are TRBV5-1 and TRBJ1-4, with 10 bases aligning to TRBD1. The CDR3 loop spans 16 amino acids. The germline V gene encodes CDR1 SGHRS and CDR2 YFSETQ. V lost 2 bases to trimming and J lost 4 bases; unmatched junction nucleotides: 5. CDR3 DNA sequence: TGCGCCAGCAGCTTTGGACAGGGGGTCGGTAATGAAAAACTGTTTTTT. Residues: CASSFGQGVGNEKLFF. The variable domain in full, completed from reference TRBV5-1 and TRBJ1-4, reads KAGVTQTPRYLIKTRGQQVTLSCSPISGHRSVSWYQQTPGQGLQFLFEYFSETQRNKGNFPGRFSGRQFSNSRSEMNVSTLELGDSALYLCASSFGQGVGNEKLFFGSGTQLSVL.

A single count supports this clone. The rearrangement uses TRBV5-4 and TRBJ2-3, with D unclear. Germline CDR1 reads SGHNT; CDR2 reads YYREEE (reference sequence). Between the trimmed V and J ends, which lost 4 bases and 1 base, there was a span of 7 bases. The CDR3 spans 13 residues. Written as DNA, the CDR3 is TGTGCCAGCAGCCTTCCCCGCACAGATACGCAGTATTTT. Its translation: CASSLPRTDTQYF.

The chain carries TRBV4-1 and TRBJ1-2, with 8 bases fitting TRBD1. This CDR3 contains 15 residues. Looked up from germline, CDR1 is MGHRA and CDR2 is YSYEKL. V trimming: 1 base; J trimming: 5 bases; junction bases outside the gene matches: 6. The CDR3 loop is CASSQGAGGGYGYTF. CDR3 nucleotides: TGCGCCAGCAGCCAAGGGGCAGGGGGCGGGTATGGCTACACCTTC.

The V gene is TRBV6-5, the J gene TRBJ2-7; a possible D gene is TRBD2 (5 bases). The V end lost 6 bases, the J end lost 0 bases, and 12 bases lay between the germline ends. The CDR3 is made up of 14 amino acids. Per the germline V gene, CDR1 is MNHEY and CDR2 is SVGAGI. CDR3 bases: TGTGCCAGCAGCCAGACTACAAGCTCCTACGAGCAGTACTTC. Protein product: CASSQTTSSYEQYF.

The V call is TRBV5-1, the J call TRBJ1-1; unclear D gene. With 1 base removed from V and 3 bases from J, the gap between germline ends came to 7 bases. CDR1 SGHRS and CDR2 YFSETQ come from the germline V gene. The CDR3 has 13 amino acids. Here the CDR3 DNA reads TGCGCCAGCAGCTTGAGAGCGGACACTGAAGCTTTCTTT. It codes for CASSLRADTEAFF.

V is TRBV7-4 and J is TRBJ2-3, with D maybe TRBD2 (6 bases). The CDR3 spans 15 residues. The germline V gene has CDR1 SGHVT and CDR2 SQSDAQ. Trimming stripped 1 base from V and 3 bases from J, with 11 bases between. In DNA form, the CDR3 reads TGTGCCAGCAGCTTAGTCGGGAGATGGACAGATACGCAGTATTTT. Protein sequence: CASSLVGRWTDTQYF.

The chain carries TRBV6-1 and TRBJ1-5; 10 bases are a match to TRBD1. The CDR3 has 14 residues. Germline CDR1 and CDR2: MNHNS and SASEGT. The junction had 6 bases not matched to a gene; V was cut back by 6 bases and J by 7 bases. Here the CDR3 DNA reads TGTGCCAGCAGAGGGACAGGGGCTCCCCAGCCCCAGCATTTT. This sequence encodes CASRGTGAPQPQHF.

Only a few counts were recorded for this clone. V gene TRBV5-4 combines with J gene TRBJ2-7; D may be TRBD1 (5 bases). This CDR3 contains 14 residues. The V end was cut by 0 bases, the J end by 3 bases, with 10 bases between. Germline assignment: CDR1 SGHNT and CDR2 YYREEE (reference sequence). CDR3 coding DNA: TGTGCCAGCAGCTTGGAGGGGCGCAACTACGAGCAGTACTTC. It encodes CASSLEGRNYEQYF. Drawing the rest from reference TRBV5-4 and TRBJ2-7, the complete variable domain is ETGVTQSPTHLIKTRGQQVTLRCSSQSGHNTVSWYQQALGQGPQFIFQYYREEENGRGNFPPRFSGLQFPNYSSELNVNALELDDSALYLCASSLEGRNYEQYFGPGTRLTVT.

This clone occurred a few times. The chain couples TRBV10-1 to TRBJ2-7; 7 bases align to TRBD1. The CDR3 is made up of 15 amino acids. With 5 bases clipped from V and 4 bases from J, the junction kept 11 bases outside the gene matches. Germline-derived CDR1 and CDR2 are WNHNN and SYGVQD (reference sequence). In nucleotides, the CDR3 is TGCGCCAGCAGTAGGGGGCGAGAGAGGATTTACGAGCAGTACTTC. Its protein product is CASSRGRERIYEQYF.

This chain joins TRBV6-1 and TRBJ2-7, with TRBD2 identical over 7 bases. CDR1 is MNHNS and CDR2 is SASEGT in the germline V gene. J lost 6 bases, V lost 7 bases, and 9 bases had no gene match. This CDR3 region has 13 residues. The CDR3 reads CASMPGGSVEQYF. The CDR3 DNA reads TGTGCCAGCATGCCGGGAGGTTCCGTCGAGCAGTACTTC.